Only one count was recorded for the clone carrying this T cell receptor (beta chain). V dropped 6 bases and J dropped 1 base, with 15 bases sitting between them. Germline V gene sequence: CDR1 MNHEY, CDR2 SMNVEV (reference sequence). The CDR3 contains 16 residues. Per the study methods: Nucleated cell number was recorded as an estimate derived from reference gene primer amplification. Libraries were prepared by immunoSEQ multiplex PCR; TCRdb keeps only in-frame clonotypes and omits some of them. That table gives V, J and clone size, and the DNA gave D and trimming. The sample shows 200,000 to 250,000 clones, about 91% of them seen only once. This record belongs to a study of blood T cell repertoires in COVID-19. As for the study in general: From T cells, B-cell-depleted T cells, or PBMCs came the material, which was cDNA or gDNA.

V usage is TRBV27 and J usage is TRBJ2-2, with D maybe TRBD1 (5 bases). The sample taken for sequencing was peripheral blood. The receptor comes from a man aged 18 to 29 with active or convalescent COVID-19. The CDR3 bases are TGTGCCAGCAGCCCGGTAGGGGTGAGGAACACCGGGGAGCTGTTTTTT. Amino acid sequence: CASSPVGVRNTGELFF.